The rows below give T cell receptor beta chains drawn from one sample of a study of cytomegalovirus exposure and HLA in healthy donors. The repertoire was sequenced with immunoSEQ multiplex PCR; TCRdb's copy has only in-frame clones and lacks some. The sample includes approximately 150,000 clones, 75% to 80% of them seen just once. The sample consisted of PBMCs. These receptors all come from a woman aged 30 to 39 in good health and CMV-seronegative. CDR3s include the opening cysteine and the closing phenylalanine or tryptophan. The D gene is left open where the match is weak.

TRBV7-3	NA	TRBJ2-3	CASSSTLAHTQYF
TRBV4-1	NA	TRBJ1-1	CASSQDILNSPNTEAFF
TRBV9	TRBD1	TRBJ1-1	CASSVGSGGMNTEAFF
TRBV29-1	TRBD1	NA	CSASLDRTFYEQYF
TRBV10-3	TRBD1	TRBJ1-2	CAIRVSPGQGRPNYGYTF
TRBV5-1	NA	TRBJ2-1	CASRPSGGISYNEQFF
TRBV9	NA	TRBJ1-5	CASSPAGNSNQPQHF
TRBV25-1	NA	TRBJ1-5	CASSVTGRDQPQHF
TRBV29-1	NA	TRBJ2-1	CSVDGLYNEQFF
TRBV9	TRBD1	TRBJ1-1	CASSVGGTGDTEAFF
TRBV5-8	NA	TRBJ1-2	CASSFRYGYTF
TRBV6-5	TRBD1	TRBJ1-3	CASSLHRGGSGNTIYF
TRBV30	TRBD2	TRBJ2-3	CAWSLGTSGATDTQYF
TRBV7-3	TRBD1	TRBJ1-1	CASSQTGSPVEAFF
TRBV4-1	TRBD2	TRBJ2-7	CASSQEWGGRYEQYF
TRBV21-1	NA	TRBJ1-5	CASSNHRGPSGNQPQHF
TRBV5-4	NA	TRBJ2-7	CASTEGGVVLREQYF
TRBV9	NA	TRBJ2-2	CASSDLSTGELFF
TRBV4-2	TRBD2	TRBJ2-5	CASSQGGGQETQYF
TRBV7-8	TRBD2	TRBJ2-3	CASSSSRRGRDTDTQYF
TRBV27	NA	TRBJ2-1	CASSLLGGNDEQFF
TRBV10-2	NA	TRBJ2-1	CASSALRTEGEQFF
TRBV4-3	NA	TRBJ2-5	CASSQEGKGKTQYF
TRBV19	TRBD1	TRBJ1-2	CASSIAGTGGYGYTF
TRBV5-5	NA	TRBJ2-2	CASSWDTNTGELFF
TRBV6-5	NA	TRBJ1-4	CASNGGTNEKLFF
TRBV29-1	NA	TRBJ1-1	CSVGQGRGTEAFF
TRBV18	NA	TRBJ1-1	CASSLSGNTEAFF
TRBV29-1	NA	TRBJ1-2	CSVNPRGYGYTF
TRBV2	TRBD2	TRBJ2-7	CAAREGAYEQYF
TRBV9	NA	TRBJ1-3	CASSVSGVSGNTIYF
TRBV19	NA	TRBJ1-2	CASSIDGAWGYTF
TRBV7-2	NA	TRBJ1-2	CASSPGQNTGYTF
TRBV6-5	NA	TRBJ1-2	CASSYSEEGYGYTF
TRBV11-3	TRBD2	TRBJ2-7	CASSQGLAGITEQYF
TRBV5-5	TRBD1	TRBJ1-5	CASSLSGGIGQPQHF
TRBV7-8	TRBD1	TRBJ2-7	CASSLADMTGRYEQYF
TRBV6-1	NA	TRBJ1-1	CASSPGDGYTEAFF
TRBV6-6	TRBD1	TRBJ1-2	CASREQGAYGYTF
TRBV29-1	TRBD2	TRBJ2-5	CSVECAGLVVETQYF
TRBV9	TRBD1	TRBJ1-3	CASSGDRGSGNTIYF
TRBV6-6	NA	TRBJ2-1	CASSPLGGGEQFF
TRBV29-1	NA	TRBJ1-5	CSVLTGGQPQHF
TRBV9	TRBD1	TRBJ2-7	CASSVGQGYSYEQYF
TRBV13	NA	TRBJ2-3	CASRSSVRGRTDTQYF
TRBV11-2	NA	NA	CASSLGSSYEQYF
TRBV18	NA	TRBJ1-1	CASSPPAAANKNTEAFF
TRBV2	NA	TRBJ2-1	CATPPQGGLVNEQFF
TRBV2	NA	TRBJ1-3	CAIDRDSGNTIYF
TRBV7-2	NA	TRBJ1-2	CASVPMGGQDYGYTF
TRBV6-1	TRBD1	TRBJ1-1	CASKTGDLTEAFF
TRBV11-3	TRBD2	TRBJ2-1	CASSSLAGGYNEQFF
TRBV30	NA	TRBJ1-5	CAWSVPGNQPQHF
TRBV29-1	NA	TRBJ2-3	CSVGSSTDTQYF
TRBV30	NA	TRBJ1-2	CAWRSVNYGYTF